Below, 9 T cell receptor beta chains from the same sample are listed, as sequenced in a study of cytomegalovirus exposure and HLA in healthy donors. In the PCR, 60 Vbeta and 13 Jbeta primers were used. The protocol was immunoSEQ multiplex PCR, while the TCRdb copy is restricted to in-frame clones and leaves out a portion. The sample consists of 30,000 to 45,000 clones, over 40% of them appearing once. Material: PBMCs. Receptors were obtained from a middle-aged woman in good health and CMV-seropositive.

This sequence joins TRBV28 and TRBJ1-5, with TRBD1 matching 10 bases. Germline assignment: CDR1 MDHEN and CDR2 SYDVKM. V lost 6 bases and J lost 4; bases outside the gene matches: 3. The CDR3 is 14 amino acids. Written as DNA, the CDR3 is TGTGCCAGCAGGCGGACAGGGGGTAATCAGCCCCAGCATTTT. Translating gives CASRRTGGNQPQHF.

The chain couples TRBV5-1 to TRBJ2-1; 10 bases fit TRBD2. This CDR3 spans 15 amino acids. The V and J ends lost 4 bases and 7 bases, in that order; junction bases with no gene match: 8. Germline CDR1 reads SGHRS; CDR2 reads YFSETQ. CDR3 sequence: CASSLIAGGENEQFF. In DNA form, the CDR3 reads TGCGCCAGCAGCCTAATAGCGGGGGGTGAGAATGAGCAGTTCTTC.

This clone was seen only a few times. DNA for the CDR3: TGCGCCAGCAGCTTGCGGGATACGCAGTATTTT. This gives the protein CASSLRDTQYF. The chain joins TRBV5-1 to TRBJ2-3, with D uncertain. From germline, CDR1 is SGHRS and CDR2 YFSETQ. V lost 1 base to trimming and J lost 6 bases, with 3 bases between them. The CDR3 totals 11 residues. The complete variable domain, with remaining parts taken from reference TRBV5-1 and TRBJ2-3, reads KAGVTQTPRYLIKTRGQQVTLSCSPISGHRSVSWYQQTPGQGLQFLFEYFSETQRNKGNFPGRFSGRQFSNSRSEMNVSTLELGDSALYLCASSLRDTQYFGPGTRLTVL.

The chain employs TRBV6-1 and TRBJ2-2; a weak D match, TRBD2 (6 bases). CDR3 length: 18 residues. CDR1 is MNHNS, CDR2 SASEGT, per germline. V shed 2 bases and J shed 0 bases, with 16 bases lying between them. The CDR3 loop reads CASSELPAGLANTGELFF. The CDR3 DNA reads as TGTGCCAGCAGTGAACTCCCAGCGGGTTTGGCGAACACCGGGGAGCTGTTTTTT.

This clone was counted a few times. The genes are TRBV6-6 and TRBJ1-5; 9 bases match TRBD1. The CDR3 runs 16 residues. Germline trimming cut 0 bases from V and 4 bases from J; bases unmatched to any gene: 4. The germline V gene encodes CDR1 MNHNY and CDR2 SVGAGI (reference sequence). The CDR3: CASSYSGQGNNQPQHF. The CDR3 DNA reads TGTGCCAGCAGTTACTCGGGACAGGGAAATAATCAGCCCCAGCATTTT.

This clone was detected once. The rearrangement uses TRBV4-2 and TRBJ2-7; D may be TRBD1 (6 bases). Trimming pared 3 bases from V and 1 base from J, leaving 13 bases between. The CDR3 is 15 amino acids. Looked up from germline, CDR1 is LGHNA and CDR2 is YNFKEQ. CDR3 DNA: TGTGCCAGCAGCCATTCTGGGACACCTTCCTACGAGCAGTACTTC. This sequence encodes CASSHSGTPSYEQYF.

The chain links TRBV7-9 to TRBJ1-2, with 10 bases aligning to TRBD1. V was pared by 4 bases and J by 7 bases, with 3 bases of the junction left unmatched. Germline V gene sequence: CDR1 SEHNR, CDR2 FQNEAQ (reference sequence). The CDR3 contains 13 residues. The CDR3, as DNA: TGTGCCAGCAGCTGGGACAGGGGCGGTGGCTACACCTTC. Its protein is CASSWDRGGGYTF.

The chain carries TRBV7-2 and TRBJ2-5; 7 bases fit TRBD1. CDR1 SGHTA and CDR2 FQGNSA come from the germline V gene. Trimming took 0 bases from V and 7 from J; bases not matched to a gene: 11. This CDR3 is built from 16 residues. The CDR3 DNA reads as TGTGCCAGCAGCTTAGCGTCGGGGACAGCAGTGGCGACCCAGTACTTC. This sequence encodes CASSLASGTAVATQYF.

The V call is TRBV7-6, the J call TRBJ2-3, with D tentatively TRBD2 (5 bases). V gave up 5 bases and J gave up 3 bases, with 18 bases separating them. This CDR3 spans 16 amino acids. Per the germline V gene, CDR1 is SGHVS and CDR2 is FNYEAQ. CDR3 protein: CASSGPGKWETDTQYF. The CDR3 coding sequence is TGTGCCAGCAGCGGGCCTGGGAAGTGGGAGACAGATACGCAGTATTTT.